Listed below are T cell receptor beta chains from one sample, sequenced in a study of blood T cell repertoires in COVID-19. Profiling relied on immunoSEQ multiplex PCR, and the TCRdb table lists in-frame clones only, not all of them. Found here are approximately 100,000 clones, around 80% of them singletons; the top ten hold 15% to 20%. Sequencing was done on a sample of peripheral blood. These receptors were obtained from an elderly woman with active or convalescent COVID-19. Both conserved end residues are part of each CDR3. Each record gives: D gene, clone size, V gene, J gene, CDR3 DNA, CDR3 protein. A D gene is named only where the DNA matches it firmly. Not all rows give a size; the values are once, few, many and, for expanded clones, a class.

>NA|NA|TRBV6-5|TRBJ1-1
TGTGCCAGCAGCTCCTTAGGGGCGACTGAAGCTTTCTTT
CASSSLGATEAFF
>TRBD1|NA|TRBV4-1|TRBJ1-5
TGCGCCAGCAGCCAATTGGGGCAGGGGGTCGATCAGCCCCAGCATTTT
CASSQLGQGVDQPQHF
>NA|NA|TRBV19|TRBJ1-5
TGTGCCAGTAGTCCCGGGTCAGCTTATCAGCCCCAGCATTTT
CASSPGSAYQPQHF
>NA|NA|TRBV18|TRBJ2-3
TGTGCCAGCTCACCACGGGGGGGCGAGGGAGATACGCAGTATTTT
CASSPRGGEGDTQYF
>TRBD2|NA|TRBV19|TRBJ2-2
TGTGCCAGCACGTCTAGCGGGAGGGACACCGGGGAGCTGTTTTTT
CASTSSGRDTGELFF
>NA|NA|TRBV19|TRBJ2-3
TGTGCCAGTAGTATACTAGTGGCTAGCACAGATACGCAGTATTTT
CASSILVASTDTQYF
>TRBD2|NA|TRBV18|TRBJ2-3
TGTGCCAGCTCACCGCTCCTAGCGGGAGCAGATACGCAGTATTTT
CASSPLLAGADTQYF
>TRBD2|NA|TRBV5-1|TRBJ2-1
TGCGCCAGCAGCACCACCGGGACTAGCGGGAGTGAGCAGTTCTTC
CASSTTGTSGSEQFF
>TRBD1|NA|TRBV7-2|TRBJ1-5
TGTGCCAGCAGCTTACTCGGACAGGGCAATCAGCCCCAGCATTTT
CASSLLGQGNQPQHF
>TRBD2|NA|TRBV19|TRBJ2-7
TGTGCCAGTAGTATGACTAGCGGGATCGAGCAGTACTTC
CASSMTSGIEQYF
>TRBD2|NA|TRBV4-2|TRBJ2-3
TGTGCCAGCAGCCAAGGGACTAGCGGCGCAGATACGCAGTATTTT
CASSQGTSGADTQYF
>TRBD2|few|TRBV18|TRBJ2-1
TGTGCCAGCTCACCAGGTAGCGGGAGGTGGGATGAGCAGTTCTTC
CASSPGSGRWDEQFF
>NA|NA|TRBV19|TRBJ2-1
TGTGCCAGTAGCAAAACAGCTGTAAACTACAATGAGCAGTTCTTC
CASSKTAVNYNEQFF
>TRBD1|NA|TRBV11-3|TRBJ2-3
TGTGCCAGCAGCCCCGGGACAGGGGTCGATACGCAGTATTTT
CASSPGTGVDTQYF